The 23 T cell receptor beta chains reported below all come from one sample, sequenced in a study of blood T cell repertoires in COVID-19. Only in-frame clones appear in the TCRdb table, and some are missing; sequencing was by immunoSEQ multiplex PCR. The profile shows around 60,000 clones, roughly 84% of them singletons. Sequenced: peripheral blood. Receptors were obtained from a man in his sixties with COVID-19, enrolled during active disease.

The chain has TRBV27 and TRBJ1-4; D is unclear. The V and J ends lost 4 bases and 1 base respectively, with 7 bases between them. Germline V lookup: CDR1 MNHEY, CDR2 SMNVEV (reference sequence). The CDR3 length is 14 residues. The CDR3 loop reads CASSSFGTNEKLFF. In DNA, the CDR3 is TGTGCCAGCAGTTCTTTCGGAACTAATGAAAAACTGTTTTTT.

This clone was counted once. Distinct nucleotide sequences in the sample also encode this CDR3. The chain employs TRBV6-1 and TRBJ1-1; no clear D gene. The CDR3 loop spans 13 amino acids. Germline V lookup: CDR1 MNHNS, CDR2 SASEGT. Deletions cut 1 base from V and 3 bases from J, with 6 bases between. CDR3 DNA: TGTGCCAGCAGTGAAGGCGGGGACACTGAAGCTTTCTTT. Translation gives CASSEGGDTEAFF.

This chain connects TRBV4-1 to TRBJ2-1; 8 nucleotides align to TRBD2. Germline values: CDR1 MGHRA, CDR2 YSYEKL. The CDR3 runs to 17 residues. J gave up 7 bases and V 4 bases, and 15 bases lay outside the gene matches. This CDR3 reads CASSPLAGESGFNEQFF. Here the CDR3 DNA reads TGCGCCAGCAGCCCGCTAGCGGGTGAGTCGGGGTTTAATGAGCAGTTCTTC.

This chain links TRBV3-1 (or the pseudogene TRBV3-2) with TRBJ1-2; 9 nucleotides agree with TRBD1. Trimming cost V 0 bases and J 5 bases; bases outside gene matches: 13. CDR3 size: 18 residues. Germline V CDR1 and CDR2: LGHDT, YNNKEL (reference sequence). The DNA of the CDR3 is TGTGCCAGCAGCCAAGAGCCGGGACAGGGTGGGGTCAGGTATGGCTACACCTTC. Protein product: CASSQEPGQGGVRYGYTF.

The chain carries TRBV11-3 and TRBJ2-6; TRBD2 agrees at 13 bases. Looked up from germline, CDR1 is SGHNT and CDR2 is YENEEA. This CDR3 contains 17 residues. J gave up 2 bases and V 5 bases, and 3 bases lay outside the gene matches. CDR3 nucleotides: TGTGCCAGCAGCCCCGGACTAGCGGGAGCTGGGGCCAACGTCCTGACTTTC. Protein product: CASSPGLAGAGANVLTF. Full variable domain (missing parts from reference TRBV11-3 and TRBJ2-6): EAGVVQSPRYKIIEKKQPVAFWCNPISGHNTLYWYLQNLGQGPELLIRYENEEAVDDSQLPKDRFSAERLKGVDSTLKIQPAELGDSAVYLCASSPGLAGAGANVLTFGAGSRLTVL.

The chain has TRBV10-3 and TRBJ2-7; TRBD1 matches at 8 bases. CDR1 is ENHRY, CDR2 SYGVKD, per germline. The CDR3 length is 15 residues. With 2 bases clipped from V and 3 bases from J, the junction kept 6 bases outside the gene matches. CDR3 protein: CAISEAGGRGYEQYF. CDR3 coding DNA: TGTGCCATCAGTGAGGCAGGGGGCAGGGGCTACGAGCAGTACTTC.

This clone was counted at least ten times. The rearrangement joins TRBV7-9 to TRBJ2-2; no clear D. Trimming removed 0 bases at V and 7 bases at J, with 6 bases between. Germline values: CDR1 SEHNR, CDR2 FQNEAQ (reference sequence). This CDR3 has 13 amino acids. The CDR3 bases are TGTGCCAGCAGCTTAGCCGGGTACGGGGAGCTGTTTTTT. Protein product: CASSLAGYGELFF.

The rearrangement joins TRBV30 to TRBJ1-6, with TRBD1 as a possible D gene (5 bases). CDR3 size: 14 residues. Looked up from germline, CDR1 is GTSNPN and CDR2 is SVGIG (reference sequence). Trimming pared 2 bases from V and 10 bases from J, leaving 15 bases between. CDR3 sequence reads: CAWSHVGGGSPLHF. Here the CDR3 DNA reads TGTGCCTGGAGTCACGTGGGGGGAGGATCACCCCTCCACTTT.

This chain uses TRBV5-1 with TRBJ1-2; tentative D call: TRBD1 (5 bases). Trimming took 2 bases from V and 6 from J, leaving 14 bases between them. The CDR3 has 14 residues. The germline V gene encodes CDR1 SGHRS and CDR2 YFSETQ. CDR3 sequence (DNA): TGCGCCAGCAGCTTTGTGGGGGGAACGAATGGCTACACCTTC. This gives the protein CASSFVGGTNGYTF.

The chain recombines TRBV7-2 with TRBJ2-1; no firm D call. Trimming took 5 bases from V and 2 from J, leaving 19 bases between them. The CDR3 runs 17 residues. CDR1 and CDR2 from the germline V gene are SGHTA and FQGNSA. DNA for the CDR3: TGTGCCAGCAGCCCCCAACCCCCTTCTGAGGCCTACAATGAGCAGTTCTTC. The encoded protein is CASSPQPPSEAYNEQFF.

This clone was recorded only once. The genes are TRBV7-2 and TRBJ1-2; 9 nucleotides line up with TRBD1. In germline, CDR1 is SGHTA, CDR2 FQGNSA. This CDR3 has 13 residues. V was clipped by 5 bases and J by 4 bases; unmatched bases: 2. This CDR3 is CASSAGQGYGYTF. The CDR3 DNA reads TGTGCCAGCAGCGCGGGACAGGGCTATGGCTACACCTTC. The full variable domain, in which reference TRBV7-2 and TRBJ1-2 provide the parts outside the CDR3, is GAGVSQSPSNKVTEKGKDVELRCDPISGHTALYWYRQSLGQGLEFLIYFQGNSAPDKSGLPSDRFSAERTGGSVSTLTIQRTQQEDSAVYLCASSAGQGYGYTFGSGTRLTVV.

This clone was seen once. This chain links TRBV19 with TRBJ1-4; D gene uncertain. In germline, CDR1 is LNHDA, CDR2 SQIVND (reference sequence). This CDR3 spans 15 amino acids. Between the trimmed V and J ends, which lost 1 base and 0 bases, there was a span of 6 bases. CDR3 DNA sequence: TGTGCCAGTAGTATAGCCATTGCAACTAATGAAAAACTGTTTTTT. Its protein is CASSIAIATNEKLFF.

The CDR3 coding sequence is TGCGCCAGCAGCCAAGAAGAAAGAAGGCGGGGCCAAGAGACCCAGTACTTC. This sequence encodes CASSQEERRRGQETQYF. The gene calls are TRBV4-1 and TRBJ2-5; possibly TRBD2 for D (6 bases). V was shortened by 0 bases and J by 1 base, with 15 bases between the two germline ends. Per the germline V gene, CDR1 is MGHRA and CDR2 is YSYEKL. The CDR3 is 17 residues long.

The rearrangement joins TRBV19 to TRBJ1-1; 8 bases map to TRBD1. From germline, CDR1 is LNHDA and CDR2 SQIVND (reference sequence). J gave up 4 bases and V 5 bases, and 18 bases lay outside the gene matches. The CDR3 is made up of 18 amino acids. The CDR3: CASSASPQGAPSGTEAFF. The CDR3 nucleotides are TGTGCCAGTAGTGCCTCTCCTCAGGGGGCTCCTTCGGGCACTGAAGCTTTCTTT.

The chain is built from TRBV28 and TRBJ1-6; TRBD1 matches 10 bases. CDR1 and CDR2 (germline): MDHEN, SYDVKM. With V trimmed by 3 bases and J by 4 bases, 0 bases remained unmatched. This CDR3 contains 15 residues. The CDR3 DNA reads as TGTGCCAGCAGTTTGGGACAGGGGTATAATTCACCCCTCCACTTT. It yields the protein CASSLGQGYNSPLHF.

This clone was seen a single time. This chain links TRBV5-1 with TRBJ1-2; TRBD1 matches at 8 bases. The trim removed 6 bases at V and 5 bases at J, leaving 6 bases unmatched. The CDR3 loop spans 13 amino acids. Germline loops: CDR1 SGHRS, CDR2 YFSETQ. The CDR3 region is CASTLTGEYGYTF. CDR3 coding DNA: TGCGCCAGCACTTTGACAGGGGAATATGGCTACACCTTC.

This rearrangement joins TRBV19 to TRBJ1-5; 9 bases match TRBD1. This CDR3 is 15 amino acids long. The junction had 3 bases not matched to a gene; V was cut back by 0 bases and J by 6 bases. Looked up from germline, CDR1 is LNHDA and CDR2 is SQIVND (reference sequence). The CDR3 region has the DNA TGTGCCAGTAGTATAGAGGGACAGGGTGGTCAGCCCCAGCATTTT. Translating it yields CASSIEGQGGQPQHF.

The CDR3 coding sequence is TGTGCCAGCAGTGAGGATATGGTTGGCTACACCTTC. It translates to CASSEDMVGYTF. The chain couples TRBV28 to TRBJ1-2; D gene uncertain. Germline V CDR1 and CDR2: MDHEN, SYDVKM. Deletions cut 5 bases from V and 7 bases from J, with 11 bases between. CDR3 length equals 12 residues.

The DNA of the CDR3 is TGTGCCTGGAGTGTACCGGCGCGGCCCTATGGCTACACCTTC. Encoded protein: CAWSVPARPYGYTF. The J gene is TRBJ1-2, the V gene TRBV30, with D hard to call. Trimming cost V 0 bases and J 4 bases, with 12 bases left between them. There are 14 residues in the CDR3. In germline, CDR1 is GTSNPN, CDR2 SVGIG (reference sequence).

This chain connects TRBV7-6 to TRBJ2-6, with TRBD1 as a possible D gene (6 bases). The CDR3 has 17 amino acids. V was trimmed by 0 bases and J by 0 bases, leaving 9 bases between them. Germline CDR1 is SGHVS and CDR2 is FNYEAQ. The CDR3 DNA reads TGTGCCAGCAGCTTAGCGGGGGCCAACTCTGGGGCCAACGTCCTGACTTTC. Translated: CASSLAGANSGANVLTF.

The rearrangement links TRBV5-1 to TRBJ2-3, with TRBD2 matching over 11 bases. The CDR3 covers 16 residues. The V gene end was trimmed by 3 bases and the J gene end by 4 bases; junction bases not matched to a gene: 7. Germline V CDR1 and CDR2: SGHRS, YFSETQ. The DNA for the CDR3 is TGCGCCAGCAGCTACCGGGATAGCGGGGGGGCAGATACGCAGTATTTT. The encoded protein is CASSYRDSGGADTQYF.

The chain joins TRBV5-1 to TRBJ1-6; D remains unclear. Germline CDR1 SGHRS, CDR2 YFSETQ. Between the trimmed V and J ends, which lost 4 bases and 9 bases, there was a span of 23 bases. There are 17 residues in the CDR3. The DNA of the CDR3 is TGCGCCAGCAGCCTCCCCTGGGAGGAAAACCCCGCTTCACCCCTCCACTTT. This translates into CASSLPWEENPASPLHF.

The chain has TRBV7-3 and TRBJ2-3; TRBD2 matches at 10 bases. CDR1 is SGHTA, CDR2 FQGTGA, per germline. The CDR3 has 16 amino acids. The J segment lost 3 bases and the V segment lost 5 bases, leaving 8 bases of the junction unmatched. CDR3 in DNA: TGTGCCAGCAGCCCAAGCGGGGGGGCCGTGACAGATACGCAGTATTTT. This gives the protein CASSPSGGAVTDTQYF.